The present TCR beta chain was sequenced within a study of Ad26.COV2.S vaccination and SARS-CoV-2 variants. Treatment of the sample: 15 to 20 received Ad26.COV2.S at low or high dose, single or two shots; a few received placebo; per-sample allocation not given. Day 63 after the first injection of vaccine or placebo was the sampling time. Repertoires were generated with immunoSEQ multiplex PCR, while TCRdb's copy carries only in-frame clones and drops some. This table has 410,000 or so clones, 90% appearing once. Sequenced here: peripheral blood, sampled in a trial of Ad26.COV2.S vaccine versus placebo. This receptor was obtained from a person aged 18 to 59 who received the Ad26.COV2.S COVID-19 vaccine or a placebo.

In DNA form, the CDR3 reads TGTGCCAGCAGTTACAATCCTGCGGGGGAGCAGTACTTC. Protein: CASSYNPAGEQYF. V is TRBV6-6 and J is TRBJ2-7; D perhaps matches TRBD2 (6 bases). The germline V gene has CDR1 MNHNY and CDR2 SVGAGI (reference sequence). The CDR3 is 13 amino acids. V lost 2 bases to trimming and J lost 7 bases, with 12 bases between them.